Following are 9 T cell receptor beta chains from one sample sequenced in a study of CD8 T cells in Susac syndrome. Reverse transcription used about 0.45 to 1 ug RNA and random hexamers. In TCRdb, the immunoSEQ multiplex PCR reads were re-called with MiXCR into one record per CDR3 protein. The table lists some 120,000 distinct CDR3 sequences, roughly 96% of them singletons, with around 0.12% in the top ten. The sequencing input was CD4+ T cells from PBMCs. These receptors were collected from a human donor in good health.

The chain links TRBV5-1 to TRBJ2-1, with a tentative D call TRBD1 (6 bases). The V and J ends lost 4 bases and 2 bases respectively, with 10 bases between them. The CDR3 extends over 14 amino acids. CDR1 and CDR2 (germline): SGHRS, YFSETQ. The CDR3, as DNA: TGCGCCAGCAGCGACGGACAGACCTACAATGAGCAGTTCTTC. Its protein product is CASSDGQTYNEQFF.

The J gene is TRBJ1-4, the V gene TRBV27, with TRBD1 identical over 7 bases. V gave up 6 bases and J gave up 0 bases; unmatched junction bases: 7. The CDR3 runs 16 residues. Germline lookup yields CDR1 MNHEY and CDR2 SMNVEV (reference sequence). The CDR3 sequence: CASRYRGPATNEKLFF. The CDR3 nucleotides are TGTGCCAGCAGGTACAGGGGACCTGCAACTAATGAAAAACTGTTTTTT.

CDR3 DNA sequence: TGTGCCAGCAGCCGAATTAACGATGAGCAGTTCTTC. Protein: CASSRINDEQFF. The chain links TRBV3-1 to TRBJ2-1; no clear D. Germline CDR1 and CDR2: LGHDT and YNNKEL (reference sequence). V lost 4 bases and J lost 8, with 9 bases in between. The CDR3 covers 12 residues.

This clonotype has only one observation. The rearrangement uses TRBV3-1 and TRBJ2-2; maybe TRBD1 (6 bases). The germline V gene encodes CDR1 LGHDT and CDR2 YNNKEL (reference sequence). This CDR3 region has 16 residues. V was clipped by 4 bases and J by 3 bases, with 15 bases between them. The CDR3 DNA reads TGTGCCAGCAGCCTCTGGAGAGGGGGATACACCGGGGAGCTGTTTTTT. Its protein is CASSLWRGGYTGELFF.

In its sample, this clonotype was seen a few times. This chain joins TRBV5-6 and TRBJ1-1; no reliable D call. The CDR3 runs 13 residues. CDR1 and CDR2 from the germline V gene are SGHDT and YYEEEE. Between the trimmed V and J ends, which lost 8 bases and 2 bases, there was a span of 13 bases. CDR3 bases: TGTGCCAGTTCCCTCACAGTTAACACTGAAGCTTTCTTT. The encoded protein is CASSLTVNTEAFF.

The genes are TRBV28 and TRBJ1-3; 7 bases are a match to TRBD1. V shed 2 bases, J shed 0 bases, and the junction held 13 bases outside the gene matches. Germline CDR1 reads MDHEN; CDR2 reads SYDVKM. This CDR3 is built from 19 residues. The CDR3 nucleotides are TGTGCCAGCAGTTTACCGACAGGGAAAACCCTCCACTCTGGAAACACCATATATTTT. Its translation: CASSLPTGKTLHSGNTIYF.

V and J are TRBV29-1 and TRBJ2-5; 8 positions match TRBD1. The V gene end was trimmed by 7 bases and the J gene end by 9 bases; junction bases not matched to a gene: 13. Germline V gene sequence: CDR1 SQVTM, CDR2 ANQGSEA. This CDR3 has 13 residues. This CDR3 reads CSGLGQGNRPQYF. CDR3 in DNA: TGCAGCGGACTAGGACAGGGCAACAGACCCCAGTACTTC.

In DNA form, the CDR3 reads TGTGCCAGCCTCCTAGCGGGAGTCCGGGATACGCAGTATTTT. This gives the protein CASLLAGVRDTQYF. The chain carries TRBV12-3 or TRBV12-4 and TRBJ2-3, with 10 bases that match TRBD2. The V segment lost 8 bases and the J segment 6 bases; nucleotides outside the gene matches: 8. The CDR3 spans 14 residues.

This sequence joins TRBV6-1 and TRBJ2-2; 8 bases align to TRBD1. The CDR3 runs 16 residues. Germline values: CDR1 MNHNS, CDR2 SASEGT. V was pared by 6 bases and J by 1 base, with 7 bases of the junction left unmatched. The CDR3 spells CASRIDRGGNTGELFF. The CDR3 DNA reads TGTGCCAGCAGGATCGACAGGGGCGGGAACACCGGGGAGCTGTTTTTT.